Below, 27 T cell receptor beta chains from the same sample are listed, as sequenced in a study of T cells after yellow fever vaccination. TCRdb used MiXCR to reprocess the 5' RACE reads, holding one entry per CDR3 protein. This repertoire shows roughly 340,000 distinct CDR3 sequences, 8.5% to 9% found once; its top ten account for around 17%. This specimen consisted of PBMCs, obtained on the day of the first yellow fever vaccination. The source is a man between 18 and 29 years old who received the YFV17D yellow fever vaccine.

The V call is TRBV7-8, the J call TRBJ2-7; TRBD1 might be the D (6 bases). Germline lookup yields CDR1 SGHVS and CDR2 FQNEAQ. This CDR3 has 14 residues. The CDR3 nucleotides read TGTGCCAGCAGCGTAGCCATACAGGGCTACGAGCAGTACGTC. As protein: CASSVAIQGYEQYV.

The chain recombines TRBV4-1 with TRBJ2-5; D might be TRBD1 or TRBD2, each matching 5 bases. CDR1 and CDR2 (germline): MGHRA, YSYEKL. This CDR3 spans 14 amino acids. Trimming pared 3 bases from V and 4 bases from J, leaving 12 bases between. The CDR3 bases are TGCGCCAGCAGCCAGGGGGTAACTATAGAGACCCAGTACTTC. Residues: CASSQGVTIETQYF.

This clonotype was counted between two and nine times. The chain recombines TRBV11-2 with TRBJ2-3; a weak D match, TRBD2 (7 bases). Germline V gene sequence: CDR1 SGHAT, CDR2 FQNNGV. The ends were cut back, 4 bases at V and 2 bases at J, with 16 bases in the middle. The CDR3 is 16 residues long. CDR3 DNA sequence: TGTGCCAGCAGCTCCACAGCGGGGACACCCACAGATACGCAGTATTTT. As protein: CASSSTAGTPTDTQYF.

The chain combines TRBV5-1 with TRBJ2-5; perhaps TRBD2 as D (5 bases). CDR3 length equals 15 residues. Germline V CDR1 and CDR2: SGHRS, YFSETQ. V shed 2 bases and J shed 3 bases, with 14 bases lying between them. CDR3 nucleotides: TGCGCCAGCAGCTTCTATTTCGGGCGGGAAGAGACCCAGTACTTC. It specifies CASSFYFGREETQYF.

This clonotype has more than one count but fewer than ten. V and J are TRBV28 and TRBJ1-5, with D uncertain. Trimming removed 5 bases at V and 4 bases at J, with 18 bases between. The CDR3 contains 16 residues. Germline CDR1 MDHEN, CDR2 SYDVKM. The CDR3 nucleotides read TGTGCCAGCAGTCGTAGACCAGAGGGAGGGAATCAGCCCCAGCATTTT. This sequence encodes CASSRRPEGGNQPQHF.

The chain has TRBV18 and TRBJ2-2, with a possible D match to TRBD2 (5 bases). Germline V gene data show CDR1 as KGHSH and CDR2 as LQKENI. The V end was cut by 5 bases, the J end by 6 bases, with 16 bases between. The CDR3 runs to 15 residues. The CDR3, as DNA: TGTGCCAGCTCAACCGGGAAAATGGTGTCCGGGGAGCTGTTTTTT. This gives the protein CASSTGKMVSGELFF.

This clonotype was seen a handful of times. This chain links TRBV12-3 or TRBV12-4 with TRBJ2-1; TRBD2 aligns across 10 bases. Trimming cost V 7 bases and J 14 bases; bases outside gene matches: 14. The CDR3 consists of 14 residues. The chain's CDR3 is CASTSPSGGAKEFF. In DNA, the CDR3 is TGTGCCAGCACCTCGCCCAGCGGGGGGGCCAAGGAGTTCTTC.

The sample holds many counts of this clonotype. The gene calls are TRBV19 and TRBJ2-2; no clear D. Between the trimmed V and J ends, which lost 1 base and 4 bases, there was a span of 7 bases. Germline assignment: CDR1 LNHDA and CDR2 SQIVND (reference sequence). The CDR3 spans 14 residues. CDR3 coding DNA: TGTGCCAGTAGTATAGTCTCGAGCACCGGGGAGCTGTTTTTT. It is translated as CASSIVSSTGELFF. Drawing the rest from reference TRBV19 and TRBJ2-2, the complete variable domain is DGGITQSPKYLFRKEGQNVTLSCEQNLNHDAMYWYRQDPGQGLRLIYYSQIVNDFQKGDIAEGYSVSREKKESFPLTVTSAQKNPTAFYLCASSIVSSTGELFFGEGSRLTVL.

This clonotype was observed a few times. The CDR3 protein is CASSDLTGAPYNEQFF. CDR3 coding DNA: TGTGCCAGCAGTGACCTGACAGGGGCCCCCTACAATGAGCAGTTCTTC. The gene calls are TRBV6-1 and TRBJ2-1, with TRBD1 matching 8 bases. Germline assignment: CDR1 MNHNS and CDR2 SASEGT. With V trimmed by 3 bases and J by 2 bases, 6 bases remained unmatched. The CDR3 sequence is 16 residues long.

This CDR3 reads CASSRDRDDGYTF. Here the CDR3 DNA reads TGTGCCAGCTCACGTGACAGGGACGATGGCTACACCTTC. V and J are TRBV18 and TRBJ1-2; 7 nucleotides align to TRBD1. Germline-derived CDR1 and CDR2 are KGHSH and LQKENI. CDR3 length equals 13 residues. Trimming at V came to 4 bases and at J to 6 bases, leaving 5 bases not matched to a gene.

This clonotype was recorded many times. V is TRBV5-1 and J is TRBJ2-1, with D unclear. CDR1 SGHRS and CDR2 YFSETQ come from the germline V gene. The CDR3 runs 15 residues. V lost 0 bases to trimming and J lost 3 bases, with 10 bases between them. In DNA, the CDR3 is TGCGCCAGCAGCTTGGATTCCCAGGACTACAATGAGCAGTTCTTC. It codes for CASSLDSQDYNEQFF.

This clonotype showed up just a few times. This chain uses TRBV24-1 with TRBJ2-3; TRBD1 is a possible D gene (7 bases). The CDR3 loop spans 13 amino acids. The V end was cut by 9 bases, the J end by 2 bases, with 11 bases between. The germline V gene has CDR1 KGHDR and CDR2 SFDVKD. CDR3 nucleotides: TGTGCCACCGCGGGACAGATCACAGATACGCAGTATTTT. This sequence encodes CATAGQITDTQYF.

This clonotype appeared many times. This sequence joins TRBV5-1 and TRBJ1-2, with D maybe TRBD1 (5 bases). V was pared by 4 bases and J by 2 bases, with 21 bases between. This CDR3 has 17 residues. Per germline, CDR1 SGHRS and CDR2 YFSETQ. The CDR3 nucleotides read TGCGCCAGCAGCCGAGGGGAAGGTGGGAGGCAGAACTATGGCTACACCTTC. This encodes CASSRGEGGRQNYGYTF.

V gene TRBV9 combines with J gene TRBJ2-3; 9 bases are a match to TRBD1. The length of the CDR3 is 16 residues. Germline CDR1 SGDLS, CDR2 YYNGEE. J gave up 2 bases and V 4 bases, and 8 bases lay outside the gene matches. DNA of the CDR3: TGTGCCAGCAGCCCGAGGGGACAGGGTTACACAGATACGCAGTATTTT. It specifies CASSPRGQGYTDTQYF.

The chain joins TRBV6-2 or TRBV6-3 to TRBJ1-5; D unclear. Trimming cost V 0 bases and J 3 bases, with 9 bases left between them. CDR3 length equals 15 residues. In germline, CDR1 is MNHEY, CDR2 SVGEGT. The CDR3 DNA reads TGTGCCAGCAGTTACTCCACTCTTTTCAATCAGCCCCAGCATTTT. Its translation is CASSYSTLFNQPQHF.

V gene TRBV5-1 combines with J gene TRBJ2-1; TRBD2 agrees at 11 bases. Losses at the gene ends were 4 bases for V and 10 bases for J; bases not matched to a gene: 13. CDR1 and CDR2 (germline): SGHRS, YFSETQ. The CDR3 consists of 16 residues. Here the CDR3 reads CASSPVYSGGAGEQFF. CDR3 sequence (DNA): TGCGCCAGCAGCCCTGTTTATAGCGGGGGGGCGGGAGAGCAGTTCTTC.

This clonotype was recorded a few times. This chain uses TRBV5-1 with TRBJ2-2; D unresolved. The germline CDR1 and CDR2 sequences are SGHRS and YFSETQ. V lost 1 base, J lost 0 bases, and 7 bases lay in between. The CDR3 contains 15 residues. The CDR3 DNA reads as TGCGCCAGCAGCTTGTTAGACGCGAACACCGGGGAGCTGTTTTTT. Its protein product is CASSLLDANTGELFF.

In its sample, this clonotype was seen a few times. This chain connects TRBV12-3 or TRBV12-4 to TRBJ2-2; 9 nucleotides agree with TRBD2. The CDR3 is made up of 16 amino acids. V lost 4 bases and J lost 8; bases outside the gene matches: 11. CDR3 sequence reads: CASSWTPGLASGELFF. DNA for the CDR3: TGTGCCAGCAGTTGGACACCGGGACTAGCATCTGGGGAGCTGTTTTTT.

This chain joins TRBV10-3 and TRBJ1-2; 9 nucleotides line up with TRBD1. In germline, CDR1 is ENHRY, CDR2 SYGVKD. V dropped 7 bases and J dropped 3; count of bases not matched to a gene: 3. This CDR3 is 13 amino acids long. CDR3: CAITRDRDYGYTF. In nucleotides, the CDR3 is TGTGCCATCACTCGGGACAGGGACTATGGCTACACCTTC.

This clonotype has at least ten counts. The chain carries TRBV5-1 and TRBJ2-7; 12 positions agree with TRBD1. Trimming took 2 bases from V and 2 from J; bases not matched to a gene: 2. Germline CDR1 and CDR2: SGHRS and YFSETQ. This CDR3 region has 15 residues. CDR3 in DNA: TGCGCCAGCAGCTTCCGGGACAGGGGGCCCTACGAGCAGTACTTC. This codes for CASSFRDRGPYEQYF.

This chain connects TRBV7-9 to TRBJ1-5, with D uncertain. The V end was cut by 3 bases, the J end by 6 bases, with 9 bases between. Germline CDR1 SEHNR, CDR2 FQNEAQ (reference sequence). The CDR3 runs to 13 residues. The CDR3 DNA reads TGTGCCAGCAGCTTTCGGGGAGGTCAGCCCCAGCATTTT. This sequence encodes CASSFRGGQPQHF.

This chain connects TRBV5-1 to TRBJ1-2, with 11 bases lining up with TRBD1. There are 13 residues in the CDR3. With 3 bases clipped from V and 6 bases from J, the junction kept 1 base outside the gene matches. The germline CDR1 and CDR2 sequences are SGHRS and YFSETQ. CDR3 nucleotides: TGCGCCAGCAGCTGGACAGGGGGCGATGGCTACACCTTC. Translating it yields CASSWTGGDGYTF.

This clonotype was counted many times. V gene TRBV5-1 combines with J gene TRBJ1-1; D remains unclear. The CDR3 has 13 residues. CDR1 is SGHRS, CDR2 YFSETQ, per germline. The ends were cut back, 0 bases at V and 7 bases at J, with 10 bases in the middle. The CDR3 nucleotides are TGCGCCAGCAGCTTGGAGGAGGGCGATGAAGCTTTCTTT. Its protein product is CASSLEEGDEAFF.

The gene calls are TRBV12-3 or TRBV12-4 and TRBJ2-2, with a weak D call TRBD2 (5 bases). The CDR3 runs to 15 residues. The V end was cut by 0 bases, the J end by 8 bases, with 13 bases between. The CDR3 protein is CASSLAFAGLGELFF. The CDR3 nucleotides are TGTGCCAGCAGTTTAGCGTTTGCGGGTCTGGGGGAGCTGTTTTTT.

Many counts were recorded for this clonotype. This chain links TRBV5-5 with TRBJ1-3, with TRBD1 as a possible D gene (5 bases). Germline V gene lookup returns CDR1 SGHKS and CDR2 YYEKEE (reference sequence). V was pared by 1 base and J by 2 bases, with 10 bases between. This CDR3 has 15 residues. This chain's CDR3 is CASSLSQGAGNTIYF. The CDR3 DNA reads as TGTGCCAGCAGCTTGTCCCAGGGAGCTGGAAACACCATATATTTT.

V and J are TRBV7-2 and TRBJ1-1; no firm D call. Trimming removed 1 base from V and 11 bases from J, with 17 bases in between. The CDR3 consists of 14 residues. Germline V gives CDR1 SGHTA, CDR2 FQGNSA. This CDR3 is CASSLVGGPIGAFF. In DNA, the CDR3 is TGTGCCAGCAGCTTAGTGGGCGGCCCGATCGGGGCTTTCTTT.

This rearrangement joins TRBV12-3 or TRBV12-4 to TRBJ1-1, with 10 positions matching TRBD1. This CDR3 has 14 amino acids. The V segment lost 7 bases and the J segment 8 bases; nucleotides outside the gene matches: 10. The CDR3 coding sequence is TGTGCCAGCACCGCGACAGGGGGCGCAGAAGAAGCTTTCTTT. Protein sequence: CASTATGGAEEAFF.